This T cell receptor beta chain was identified during a study of OX40 agonist ivuxolimab in advanced cancers. Study at large: Participants, around 80% male, averaged roughly 60 years of age, ranging from roughly 20 to 79. Study results and caveats: Mean expanded clone counts were higher in CD8+ than CD4+ T cells.

Assay: immunoSEQ multiplex PCR; the TCRdb copy retains only in-frame clones and omits some. The sample has about 28,000 clones, around four fifths seen once. The germline gives CDR1 MNHEY, CDR2 SMNVEV (reference sequence). With V trimmed by 5 bases and J by 5 bases, 4 bases remained unmatched. The length of the CDR3 is 15 residues. This clone was counted once. Antigen specificity is unknown. This specimen consisted of CD4+ or CD8+ T cells sorted from blood, obtained in a trial of the OX40 agonist ivuxolimab. The chain uses TRBV27 and TRBJ2-2; 11 bases match TRBD2. The TCR sequence derives from an adult with an advanced solid tumor such as melanoma, head and neck, liver or kidney cancer. CDR3: CASSATSGETGELFF. In DNA form, the CDR3 reads TGTGCCAGCAGTGCGACTAGCGGGGAAACCGGGGAGCTGTTTTTT.